The 5 T cell receptor beta chains listed next were all sequenced from one sample in a study of radiation and T cells in renal cell carcinoma. The time point was: blood 4 weeks post-SBRT, at nephrectomy. Treatment noted: 15 Gy SBRT to primary tumor, nephrectomy 4 weeks later. Repertoires were generated with immunoSEQ multiplex PCR, while TCRdb's copy carries only in-frame clones and drops some. The table lists about 170,000 clones, about 87% of them singletons. Material: blood, obtained from a patient whose treatment included radiotherapy and nephrectomy. The receptors come from a woman between 45 and 60 years old with renal cell carcinoma.

This chain uses TRBV5-1 with TRBJ2-1; TRBD1 matches at 7 bases. Germline V lookup: CDR1 SGHRS, CDR2 YFSETQ. J gave up 8 bases and V 6 bases, and 8 bases lay outside the gene matches. This CDR3 spans 13 amino acids. In DNA form, the CDR3 reads TGCGCCAGCAACGACAGGGTCGGGGATGAGCAGTTCTTC. It codes for CASNDRVGDEQFF.

V usage is TRBV29-1 and J usage is TRBJ2-5; 11 positions agree with TRBD1. There are 12 residues in the CDR3. CDR1 and CDR2 (germline): SQVTM, ANQGSEA. V lost 7 bases and J lost 3; bases outside the gene matches: 1. As DNA, the CDR3 is TGCAGCGGGGGACAGGGGGAAGAGACCCAGTACTTC. Its translation: CSGGQGEETQYF.

The CDR3 DNA reads as TGTGCCAGCGGGCCGACAGTGAACACTGAAGCTTTCTTT. It encodes CASGPTVNTEAFF. This chain connects TRBV6-5 to TRBJ1-1, with D tentatively TRBD1 (5 bases). Trimming took 8 bases from V and 0 from J, leaving 10 bases between them. Germline CDR1 and CDR2: MNHEY and SVGAGI. The CDR3 loop spans 13 amino acids.

This sequence joins TRBV5-6 and TRBJ1-1; the D is unclear. Germline V lookup: CDR1 SGHDT, CDR2 YYEEEE. The CDR3 is 14 residues long. V was cut by 3 bases and J by 5 bases, with 14 bases left in between. CDR3 loop: CASSSQSIGTEAFF. The CDR3 DNA sequence: TGTGCCAGCAGCTCTCAATCGATTGGGACTGAAGCTTTCTTT.

J is TRBJ1-1 and V is TRBV10-3; TRBD1 matches 8 bases. V was pared by 6 bases and J by 1 base, with 10 bases of the junction left unmatched. CDR3 length: 16 residues. Germline V gene data show CDR1 as ENHRY and CDR2 as SYGVKD. The CDR3 spells CAIRQGGLYSNTEAFF. The CDR3 coding sequence is TGTGCCATCAGACAGGGGGGACTCTATTCGAACACTGAAGCTTTCTTT.